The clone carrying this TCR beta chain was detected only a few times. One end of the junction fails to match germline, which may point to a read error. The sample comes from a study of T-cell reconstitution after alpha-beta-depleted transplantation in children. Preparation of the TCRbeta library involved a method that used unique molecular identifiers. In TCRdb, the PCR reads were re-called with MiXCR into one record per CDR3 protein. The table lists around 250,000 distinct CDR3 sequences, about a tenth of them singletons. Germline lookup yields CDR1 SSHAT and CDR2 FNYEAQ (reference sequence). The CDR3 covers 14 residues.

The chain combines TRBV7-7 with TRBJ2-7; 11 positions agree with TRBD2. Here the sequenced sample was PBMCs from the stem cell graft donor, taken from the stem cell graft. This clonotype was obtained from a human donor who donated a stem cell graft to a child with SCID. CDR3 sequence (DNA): TGTGCCAGCAGCGTAGCGGGGGGGTTTTACGAGCAGTACTTC. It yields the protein CASSVAGGFYEQYF.